Listed here is a single T cell receptor (beta chain). The data were obtained in a study of T cells expressing NK-cell markers. Overall study context: Seven HCMV-seropositive donors and one seronegative donor made up the eight sequenced donors.

With the 5' RACE reads reprocessed, TCRdb shows one record per CDR3 protein and no DNA. Recorded for this sample: about 180,000 distinct CDR3 sequences. The sample consisted of blood T cells: a sorted CD56 or NKG2C T cell subset, CD4+ or CD8+ T cells, or bulk PBMC T cells (not recorded which). The receptor's source is a woman aged 18-69 years in good health.

The chain's CDR3 is CSARVQGTSGNLRENEQFF. The genes are TRBV20-1 and TRBJ2-1; TCRdb calls TRBD2, which cannot be checked without DNA. CDR1 DFQATT and CDR2 SNEGSKA come from the germline V gene (reference sequence). This CDR3 spans 19 amino acids.